This T cell receptor beta chain originates from a study of cytomegalovirus exposure and HLA in healthy donors. On the study more broadly: Early released data had about 80 million unique TCRs, all coming from HLA-typed donors.

Primers: 60 Vbeta forward and 13 Jbeta reverse. The method was immunoSEQ multiplex PCR; TCRdb's version includes in-frame clones alone and lacks a portion of them. The sample yields some 90,000 clones, approximately 76% seen once. Regarding the study as a whole: Fewer N-insertions (relative to the roughly 700-donor mean) were reportedly seen in an Asian-associated ancestry cluster in a later analysis.

CDR1 is MDHEN and CDR2 is SYDVKM in the germline V gene. V trimming: 4 bases; J trimming: 0 bases; junction bases outside the gene matches: 9. The CDR3 is 16 residues long. Comment on this clone: The antigen is not known.

Donors sampled were nominally healthy, though unrecorded immune exposures were likely. Sequences were obtained from PBMCs. The sequence came from a man aged 30 to 39 in good health and CMV-seropositive. This chain links TRBV28 with TRBJ2-7; 7 nucleotides agree with TRBD2. CDR3 in DNA: TGTGCCAGCAGTTCCTTGCGGGGGAGGGTCTCCTACGAGCAGTACTTC. Amino acid sequence: CASSSLRGRVSYEQYF.